The 12 T cell receptor beta chains below were found in one sample sequenced in a study of cytomegalovirus exposure and HLA in healthy donors. Generated by immunoSEQ multiplex PCR, the TCRdb table keeps only in-frame clones and is missing some. The sample contains under 200,000 clones, nearly 90% of which appear only once. Sequences were obtained from PBMCs. The origin of the receptors is a woman aged 18-29 years in good health and CMV-seropositive.

The rearrangement joins TRBV7-9 to TRBJ2-7, with a tentative D call TRBD2 (5 bases). Trimming removed 2 bases from V and 5 bases from J, with 10 bases in between. CDR1 and CDR2 (germline): SEHNR, FQNEAQ (reference sequence). There are 13 residues in the CDR3. The CDR3 bases are TGTGCCAGCAGCTTAAGGACTCTTGACGAGCAGTACTTC. It codes for CASSLRTLDEQYF.

The chain couples TRBV9 to TRBJ2-1; TRBD1 matches at 9 bases. V was clipped by 0 bases and J by 1 base; unmatched bases: 5. Per the germline V gene, CDR1 is SGDLS and CDR2 is YYNGEE. This CDR3 is 17 amino acids long. The CDR3 here is CASSVATGQGSYNEQFF. As DNA, the CDR3 is TGTGCCAGCAGCGTAGCTACGGGACAGGGTTCCTACAATGAGCAGTTCTTC. Filled out from reference TRBV9 and TRBJ2-1, the complete variable domain reads DSGVTQTPKHLITATGQRVTLRCSPRSGDLSVYWYQQSLDQGLQFLIQYYNGEERAKGNILERFSAQQFPDLHSELNLSSLELGDSALYFCASSVATGQGSYNEQFFGPGTRLTVL.

The chain is built from TRBV28 and TRBJ1-2; D possibly corresponds to TRBD1 (6 bases). This CDR3 is 13 amino acids long. Germline values: CDR1 MDHEN, CDR2 SYDVKM. V was shortened by 7 bases and J by 3 bases, with 12 bases between the two germline ends. This CDR3 reads CASIPTGDYGYTF. The CDR3 DNA reads as TGTGCCAGCATACCGACAGGTGACTATGGCTACACCTTC.

The chain links TRBV28 to TRBJ2-7; the match to TRBD2 covers 9 bases. Trimming cost V 6 bases and J 6 bases; bases outside gene matches: 12. Per the germline V gene, CDR1 is MDHEN and CDR2 is SYDVKM. The CDR3 has 15 residues. In DNA, the CDR3 is TGTGCCAGCAGCAGCACCGGGACTAGCCGACCCGAGCAGTACTTC. The encoded protein is CASSSTGTSRPEQYF.

This clone appeared a single time. The rearrangement links TRBV7-6 to TRBJ2-1, with 8 nucleotides matching TRBD2. The V gene end was trimmed by 5 bases and the J gene end by 3 bases; junction bases not matched to a gene: 9. Germline V gene lookup returns CDR1 SGHVS and CDR2 FNYEAQ. This CDR3 is built from 16 residues. CDR3 nucleotide sequence: TGTGCCAGCAGCGTGGTTGGCGGGAGGAACTACAATGAGCAGTTCTTC. Translated: CASSVVGGRNYNEQFF.

V gene TRBV13 combines with J gene TRBJ2-7, with TRBD2 identical over 11 bases. Unmatched junction bases numbered 8, after V lost 5 bases and J lost 5 bases. The CDR3 loop spans 15 amino acids. Looked up from germline, CDR1 is PRHDT and CDR2 is FYEKMQ (reference sequence). The CDR3 region is CASSPRLAGLNEQYF. The DNA of the CDR3 is TGTGCCAGCAGCCCCCGACTAGCGGGACTTAACGAGCAGTACTTC.

V and J are TRBV4-2 and TRBJ1-2; D is ambiguous. Germline V gene data show CDR1 as LGHNA and CDR2 as YNFKEQ. Trimming cost V 2 bases and J 6 bases, with 4 bases left between them. The CDR3 is 11 amino acids. The CDR3 loop is CASSQSDGYTF. The CDR3 coding sequence is TGTGCCAGCAGCCAAAGCGATGGCTACACCTTC.

The chain joins TRBV4-1 to TRBJ2-7; 9 bases line up with TRBD1. The CDR3 has 15 residues. The V segment lost 4 bases and the J segment 4 bases; nucleotides outside the gene matches: 8. CDR1 and CDR2 from the germline V gene are MGHRA and YSYEKL. The CDR3 reads CASSRSGTGLYEQYF. In DNA, the CDR3 is TGCGCCAGCAGCCGATCCGGGACAGGGCTTTACGAGCAGTACTTC.

This clone turned up a few times. The chain joins TRBV5-4 to TRBJ2-7, with no clear D. Germline V gives CDR1 SGHNT, CDR2 YYREEE (reference sequence). Trimming took off 4 bases at V and 2 bases at J, with 10 bases between the two ends. The CDR3 runs 13 residues. The CDR3 coding sequence is TGTGCCAGCAGCCGAGGCTTGGCCTACGAGCAGTACTTC. As protein: CASSRGLAYEQYF.

This chain uses TRBV10-3 with TRBJ2-7, with TRBD2 matching over 9 bases. V lost 2 bases, J lost 2 bases, and 4 bases stayed unmatched. CDR1 is ENHRY, CDR2 SYGVKD, per germline. The CDR3 consists of 15 residues. Here the CDR3 DNA reads TGTGCCATCAGTGAGGGACTAGCGTCAACCTACGAGCAGTACTTC. Its translation is CAISEGLASTYEQYF.

This chain uses TRBV10-3 with TRBJ2-2, with 7 bases lining up with TRBD1. The CDR3 consists of 17 residues. Germline V gene data show CDR1 as ENHRY and CDR2 as SYGVKD. Trimming cost V 5 bases and J 6 bases; bases outside gene matches: 15. The CDR3 sequence: CAISSRDSIASAGELFF. DNA for the CDR3: TGTGCCATCAGTTCCCGGGACAGTATTGCCTCTGCCGGGGAGCTGTTTTTT.

The V and J genes are TRBV9 and TRBJ2-2; 10 nucleotides line up with TRBD2. This CDR3 spans 16 amino acids. Germline lookup yields CDR1 SGDLS and CDR2 YYNGEE. Unmatched junction bases numbered 8, after V lost 3 bases and J lost 6 bases. CDR3 in DNA: TGTGCCAGCAGCGGAGGGGTCCTAGCGGGAGCCGGGGAGCTGTTTTTT. Translation: CASSGGVLAGAGELFF.